This TCR beta chain came from a study of response to subunit inactivated influenza vaccine. TCRdb itself ran the RT-PCR reads through MiXCR, one entry per CDR3 protein. The data contain around 530,000 distinct CDR3 sequences, 12% of them singletons. Germline loops: CDR1 SSHAT, CDR2 FNYEAQ (reference sequence). CDR3 length: 15 amino acids. Details on this clonotype: At one of its ends the junction is not consistent with the germline gene, which may arise from a read error.

The sequence came from a man aged 50 to 59 who received an inactivated influenza vaccine. The V gene is TRBV7-7, the J gene TRBJ2-3, with 10 bases lining up with TRBD2. This specimen was PBMCs from blood, taken on the day of vaccination. The chain's CDR3 is CASSASGGNTDTQYF. The DNA for the CDR3 is TGTGCTAGCAGCGCTAGCGGGGGCAACACAGATACGCAGTATTTT. Drawing the rest from reference TRBV7-7 and TRBJ2-3, the complete variable domain is GAGVSQSPRYKVTKRGQDVTLRCDPISSHATLYWYQQALGQGPEFLTYFNYEAQPDKSGLPSDRFSAERPEGSISTLTIQRTEQRDSAMYRCASSASGGNTDTQYFGPGTRLTVL.